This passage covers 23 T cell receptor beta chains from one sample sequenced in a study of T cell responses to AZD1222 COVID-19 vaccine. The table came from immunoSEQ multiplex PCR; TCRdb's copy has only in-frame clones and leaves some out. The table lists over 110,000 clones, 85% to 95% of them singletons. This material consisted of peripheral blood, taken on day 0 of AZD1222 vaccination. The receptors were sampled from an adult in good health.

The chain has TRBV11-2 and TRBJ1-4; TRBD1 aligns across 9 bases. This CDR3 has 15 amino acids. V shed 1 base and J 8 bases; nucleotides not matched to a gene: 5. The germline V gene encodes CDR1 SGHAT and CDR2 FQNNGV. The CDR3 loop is CASSLGGQGGEKLFF. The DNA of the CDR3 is TGTGCCAGCAGCTTAGGGGGACAGGGTGGGGAAAAACTGTTTTTT.

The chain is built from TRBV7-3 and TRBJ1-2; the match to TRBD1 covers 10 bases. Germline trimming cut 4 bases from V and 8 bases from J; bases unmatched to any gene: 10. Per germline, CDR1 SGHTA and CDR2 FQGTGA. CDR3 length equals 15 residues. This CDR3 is CASSSTPRDRGGYTF. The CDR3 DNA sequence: TGTGCCAGCAGCTCGACGCCCAGGGACAGGGGCGGCTACACCTTC.

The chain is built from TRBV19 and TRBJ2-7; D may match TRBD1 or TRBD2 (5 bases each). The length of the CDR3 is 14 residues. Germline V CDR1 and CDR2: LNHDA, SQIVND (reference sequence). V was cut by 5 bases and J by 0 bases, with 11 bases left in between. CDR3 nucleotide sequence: TGTGCCAGTAGTGTGGGGGTGAGCTCCTACGAGCAGTACTTC. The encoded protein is CASSVGVSSYEQYF. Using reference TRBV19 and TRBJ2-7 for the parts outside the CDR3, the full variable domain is DGGITQSPKYLFRKEGQNVTLSCEQNLNHDAMYWYRQDPGQGLRLIYYSQIVNDFQKGDIAEGYSVSREKKESFPLTVTSAQKNPTAFYLCASSVGVSSYEQYFGPGTRLTVT.

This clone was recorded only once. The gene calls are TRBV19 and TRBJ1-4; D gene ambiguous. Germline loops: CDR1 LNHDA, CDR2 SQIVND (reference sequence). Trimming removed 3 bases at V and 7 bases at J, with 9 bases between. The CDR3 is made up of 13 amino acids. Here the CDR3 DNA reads TGTGCCAGTAGTATTGGCCTGGTTGAAAAACTGTTTTTT. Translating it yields CASSIGLVEKLFF. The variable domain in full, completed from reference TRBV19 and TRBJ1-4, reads DGGITQSPKYLFRKEGQNVTLSCEQNLNHDAMYWYRQDPGQGLRLIYYSQIVNDFQKGDIAEGYSVSREKKESFPLTVTSAQKNPTAFYLCASSIGLVEKLFFGSGTQLSVL.

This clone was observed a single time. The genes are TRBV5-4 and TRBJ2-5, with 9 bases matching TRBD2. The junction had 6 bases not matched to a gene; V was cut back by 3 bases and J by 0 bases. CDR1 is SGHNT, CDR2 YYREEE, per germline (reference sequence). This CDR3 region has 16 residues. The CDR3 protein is CASSSPSGGNQETQYF. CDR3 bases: TGTGCCAGCAGCTCCCCGAGCGGGGGGAACCAAGAGACCCAGTACTTC.

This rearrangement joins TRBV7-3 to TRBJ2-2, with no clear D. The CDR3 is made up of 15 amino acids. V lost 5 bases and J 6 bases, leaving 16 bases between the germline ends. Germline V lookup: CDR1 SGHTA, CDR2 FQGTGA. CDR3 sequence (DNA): TGTGCCAGCAGCCCCCTCGCCATAAGACCCGGGGAGCTGTTTTTT. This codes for CASSPLAIRPGELFF.

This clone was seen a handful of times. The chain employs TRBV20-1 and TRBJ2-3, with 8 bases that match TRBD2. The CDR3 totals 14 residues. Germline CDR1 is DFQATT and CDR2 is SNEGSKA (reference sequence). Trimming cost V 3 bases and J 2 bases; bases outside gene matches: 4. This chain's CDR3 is CSASSGGFTDTQYF. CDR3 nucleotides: TGCAGTGCTAGTTCGGGGGGGTTCACAGATACGCAGTATTTT.

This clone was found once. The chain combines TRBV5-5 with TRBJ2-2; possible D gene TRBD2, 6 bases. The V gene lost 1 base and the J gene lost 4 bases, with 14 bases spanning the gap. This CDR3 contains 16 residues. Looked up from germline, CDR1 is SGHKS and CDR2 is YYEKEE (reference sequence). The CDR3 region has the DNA TGTGCCAGCAGCTTGTGGGCGGGAACGGGCACCGGGGAGCTGTTTTTT. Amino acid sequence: CASSLWAGTGTGELFF. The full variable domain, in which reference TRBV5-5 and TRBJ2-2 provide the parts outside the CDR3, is DAGVTQSPTHLIKTRGQQVTLRCSPISGHKSVSWYQQVLGQGPQFIFQYYEKEERGRGNFPDRFSARQFPNYSSELNVNALLLGDSALYLCASSLWAGTGTGELFFGEGSRLTVL.

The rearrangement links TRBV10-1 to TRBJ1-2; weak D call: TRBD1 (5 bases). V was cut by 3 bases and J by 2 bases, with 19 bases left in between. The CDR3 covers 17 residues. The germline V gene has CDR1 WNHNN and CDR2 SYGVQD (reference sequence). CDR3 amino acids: CASSDSCLAGPNYGYTF. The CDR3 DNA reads TGCGCCAGCAGTGATTCTTGCCTGGCAGGGCCAAACTATGGCTACACCTTC.

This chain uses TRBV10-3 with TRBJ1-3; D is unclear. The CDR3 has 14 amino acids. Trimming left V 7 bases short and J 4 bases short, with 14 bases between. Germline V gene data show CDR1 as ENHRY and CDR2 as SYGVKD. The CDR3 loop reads CAITREGRGNTIYF. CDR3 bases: TGTGCCATCACCCGGGAAGGGAGGGGAAACACCATATATTTT.

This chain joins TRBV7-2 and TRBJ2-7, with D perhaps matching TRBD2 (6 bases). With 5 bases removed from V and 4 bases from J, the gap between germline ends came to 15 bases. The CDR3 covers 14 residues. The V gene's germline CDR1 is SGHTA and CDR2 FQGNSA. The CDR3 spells CASSVGAGGYEQYF. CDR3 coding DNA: TGTGCCAGCAGCGTCGGGGCAGGAGGGTACGAGCAGTACTTC. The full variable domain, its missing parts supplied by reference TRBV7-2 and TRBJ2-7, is GAGVSQSPSNKVTEKGKDVELRCDPISGHTALYWYRQSLGQGLEFLIYFQGNSAPDKSGLPSDRFSAERTGGSVSTLTIQRTQQEDSAVYLCASSVGAGGYEQYFGPGTRLTVT.

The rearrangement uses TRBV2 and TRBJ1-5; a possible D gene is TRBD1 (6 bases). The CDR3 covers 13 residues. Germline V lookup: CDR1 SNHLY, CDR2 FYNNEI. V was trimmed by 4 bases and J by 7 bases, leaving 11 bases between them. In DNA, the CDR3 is TGTGCCAGCAGTGTGACAGGTCTCCAGCCCCAGCATTTT. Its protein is CASSVTGLQPQHF. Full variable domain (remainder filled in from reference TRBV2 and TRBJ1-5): EPEVTQTPSHQVTQMGQEVILRCVPISNHLYFYWYRQILGQKVEFLVSFYNNEISEKSEIFDDQFSVERPDGSNFTLKIRSTKLEDSAMYFCASSVTGLQPQHFGDGTRLSIL.

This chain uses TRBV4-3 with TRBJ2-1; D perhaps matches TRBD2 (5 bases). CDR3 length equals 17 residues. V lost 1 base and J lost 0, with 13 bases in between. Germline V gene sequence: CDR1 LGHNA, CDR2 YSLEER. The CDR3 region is CASSQAGVGSSYNEQFF. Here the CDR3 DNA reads TGCGCCAGCAGCCAAGCTGGGGTGGGGAGCTCCTACAATGAGCAGTTCTTC.

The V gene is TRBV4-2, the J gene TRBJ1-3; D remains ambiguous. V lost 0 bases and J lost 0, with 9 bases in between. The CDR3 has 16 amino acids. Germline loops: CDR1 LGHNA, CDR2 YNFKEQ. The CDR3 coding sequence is TGTGCCAGCAGCCAAGAGCCGACAAACTCTGGAAACACCATATATTTT. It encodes CASSQEPTNSGNTIYF.

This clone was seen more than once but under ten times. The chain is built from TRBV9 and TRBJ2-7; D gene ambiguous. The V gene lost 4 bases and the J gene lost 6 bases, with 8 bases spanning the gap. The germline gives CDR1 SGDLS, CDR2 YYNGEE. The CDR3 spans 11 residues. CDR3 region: CASSTPGEQYF. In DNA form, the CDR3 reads TGTGCCAGCAGCACCCCAGGCGAGCAGTACTTC.

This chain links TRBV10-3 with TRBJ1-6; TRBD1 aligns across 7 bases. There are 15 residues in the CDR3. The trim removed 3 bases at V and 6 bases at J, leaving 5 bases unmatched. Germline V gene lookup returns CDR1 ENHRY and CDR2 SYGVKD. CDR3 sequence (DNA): TGTGCCATCAGTGAAAGGGACAGAAGTAATTCACCCCTCCACTTT. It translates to CAISERDRSNSPLHF.

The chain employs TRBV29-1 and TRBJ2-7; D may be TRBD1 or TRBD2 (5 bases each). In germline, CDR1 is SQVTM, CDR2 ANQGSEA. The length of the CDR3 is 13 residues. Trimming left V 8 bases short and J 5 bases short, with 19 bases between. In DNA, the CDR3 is TGCAGCTTTTCCCAGGGAGCGGACCACGAGCAGTACTTC. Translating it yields CSFSQGADHEQYF.

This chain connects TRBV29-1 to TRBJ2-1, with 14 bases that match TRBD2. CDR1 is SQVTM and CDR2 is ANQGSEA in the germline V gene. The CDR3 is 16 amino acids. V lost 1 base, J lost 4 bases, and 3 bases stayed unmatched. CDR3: CSVEAGTSGGYNEQFF. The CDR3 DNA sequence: TGCAGCGTTGAAGCTGGGACTAGCGGGGGATACAATGAGCAGTTCTTC.

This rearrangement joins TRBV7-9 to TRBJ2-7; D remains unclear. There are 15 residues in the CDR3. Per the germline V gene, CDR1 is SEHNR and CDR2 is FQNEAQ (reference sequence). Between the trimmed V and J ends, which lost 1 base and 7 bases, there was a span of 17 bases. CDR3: CASSLEGGRIGEQYF. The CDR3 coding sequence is TGTGCCAGCAGCTTAGAGGGTGGCCGGATTGGGGAGCAGTACTTC.

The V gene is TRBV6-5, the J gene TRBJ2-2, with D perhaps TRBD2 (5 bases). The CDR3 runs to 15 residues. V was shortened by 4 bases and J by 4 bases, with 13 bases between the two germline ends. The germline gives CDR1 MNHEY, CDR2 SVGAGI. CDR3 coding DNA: TGTGCCAGCAGTTCCTTTTTCGGACTCACCGGGGAGCTGTTTTTT. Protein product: CASSSFFGLTGELFF.

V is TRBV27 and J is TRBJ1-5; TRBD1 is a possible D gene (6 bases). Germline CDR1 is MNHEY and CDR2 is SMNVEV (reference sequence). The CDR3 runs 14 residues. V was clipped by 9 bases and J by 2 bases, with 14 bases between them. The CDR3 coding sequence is TGTGCCAGTTCCATTAGACAGGGCAATCAGCCCCAGCATTTT. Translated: CASSIRQGNQPQHF.

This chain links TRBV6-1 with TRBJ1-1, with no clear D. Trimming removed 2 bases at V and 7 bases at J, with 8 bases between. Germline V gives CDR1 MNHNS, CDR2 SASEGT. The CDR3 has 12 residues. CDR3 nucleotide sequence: TGTGCCAGCAGTGAACCTACGTTTGAAGCTTTCTTT. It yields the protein CASSEPTFEAFF.

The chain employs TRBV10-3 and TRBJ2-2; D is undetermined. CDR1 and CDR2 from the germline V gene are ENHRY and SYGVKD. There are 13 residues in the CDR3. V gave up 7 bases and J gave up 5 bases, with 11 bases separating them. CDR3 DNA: TGTGCCATCAAGGGCGAGGCTACCGGGGAGCTGTTTTTT. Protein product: CAIKGEATGELFF.